Listed below are T cell receptor beta chains from one sample, sequenced in a study of T cells expressing NK-cell markers. Following a re-call of the 5' RACE reads, TCRdb has one entry per CDR3 protein and lacks DNA. This sample contains some 500,000 distinct CDR3 sequences. Source material: blood T cells: a sorted CD56 or NKG2C T cell subset, CD4+ or CD8+ T cells, or bulk PBMC T cells (not recorded which). The receptor source for this set is a woman between 50 and 59 years old in good health. CDR3s include the opening cysteine and the closing phenylalanine or tryptophan.

v_call	j_call	cdr3_aa
TRBV27	TRBJ2-6	CASSLLPNSGANVLTF
TRBV12-3/TRBV12-4	TRBJ1-1	CASSPPGQIMNTEAFF
TRBV24-1	TRBJ2-1	CATSDPGGLGAQEQFF
TRBV5-1	TRBJ1-3	CASSKGTGGRGNTIYF
TRBV12-5	TRBJ2-1	CASGLVLMRNSNEQFF
TRBV5-6	TRBJ1-3	CASSLLPGSSGNTIYF
TRBV5-5	TRBJ1-1	CASSSRTLSNTEAFF
TRBV5-1	TRBJ2-3	CASHTGRDTQYF
TRBV5-5	TRBJ2-2	CASSLLAGENGELFF
TRBV11-2	TRBJ2-7	CASSLLVGGMGEQYF
TRBV11-2	TRBJ2-2	CASSLDPSGRAVVGELFF
TRBV20-1	TRBJ2-3	CSARWDSGDTQYF
TRBV9	TRBJ2-7	CASSPATGSYEQYF
TRBV10-3	TRBJ2-7	CAISVIAVTYEQYF
TRBV20-1	TRBJ2-3	CSAREPLVSFADTQYF
TRBV6-5	TRBJ1-1	CASSYLPQQKNTEAFF
TRBV27	TRBJ1-2	CASSPLTGNYGYTF
TRBV6-5	TRBJ2-3	CASSYQTSGRAPRTQYF
TRBV5-1	TRBJ2-1	CASTPGGGAVYNEQFF
TRBV12-3/TRBV12-4	TRBJ1-3	CASRWTDTSGNTIYF
TRBV12-3/TRBV12-4	TRBJ1-4	CASTSLEGEKLFF
TRBV4-1	TRBJ2-3	CASSQALHRTDTQYF
TRBV5-1	TRBJ2-2	CASSFSRESAGELFF
TRBV3-1	TRBJ2-3	CASSLRTSGRGTDTQYF
TRBV20-1	TRBJ1-2	CSPSVAGGYTF
TRBV5-1	TRBJ2-6	CASSLVGPFGTGGSGANVLTF
TRBV11-2	TRBJ2-1	CASAGTSGSGEQFF